The TCR beta chain under discussion was sequenced for a study of T cell responses to AZD1222 COVID-19 vaccine (dated by TCRdb to about 2021). The study in broad terms: TCR sequencing covered approximately 230 trial participants: 200 to 220 given two doses of AZD1222 and 26 given two doses of MenACWY control vaccine. Enrollment into the trials was organized by age into subgroups of 18-55, 56-69 and 70-plus years, and those subgroups contained 148, 28 and 57 TCR-sequenced participants, respectively.

The CDR3 regions of human TCRbeta chains were analyzed by immunosequencing. The authors' pipeline ran thus. Repertoire TCRs were checked for matches against a reference library of SARS-CoV-2-specific TCRs that had been generated using the MIRA antigen-specificity platform. Breadth meant the fraction of unique TCRs that were SARS-CoV-2-associated, whereas depth meant the fraction of total T cells that were SARS-CoV-2-associated. Using the MIRA data, each spike-specific TCR was mapped to the spike region that the TCR reacts to and placed in a CD4 or CD8 class. Log10-transformed breadth and depth values were compared by one-way ANOVA with Sidak's multiple comparisons tests. TCRdb took this table from immuneACCESS and kept in-frame rearrangements with V and J called. Such tables lack part of the clones; where checked against another copy, unresolved V genes explain under half of the gap, and the rest is unexplained. Clone size and V and J calls were adopted from that table, with D and trimming inferred from the DNA. The sample records 110,000 or so clones, 75% to 90% of which are singletons. The ten biggest clones cover 7.1% of the sample.

This specimen's time point label, interpreted: about 28 days (+/-7) after the second vaccine dose. AZD1222 recipients given second doses at about 4 weeks or at about 12 weeks were pooled, since spike-specific TCR depth and breadth were not found to differ between the two schedules. Vaccinee samples were obtained from the UK trials COV001 and COV002, which included a single-blind randomized controlled phase 2/3 trial of AZD1222 (ChAdOx1 nCoV-19) in healthy adults. Trial participant PBMC samples were collected at day 0 and day 28 after the second dose for TCRbeta chain sequencing. The germline ends are 5 bases apart after V is trimmed by 2 bases and J by 4 bases. The CDR3 holds 12 amino acids from the cysteine to the phenylalanine. The kept DNA is CDR3 alone, 36 bases in frame from the first base. The CDR1 and CDR2 encoded by the germline V gene are MDHEN and SYDVKM. Summary of the overall study and its limitations: Only five to seven AZD1222 recipients were SARS-CoV-2 seropositive at baseline, limiting conclusions about previously exposed vaccinees. Spike-specific TCR breadth and depth rose significantly after two AZD1222 doses compared with day 0 and with MenACWY recipients. Epitopes outside the regions mutated in the B.1.351 and B.1.1.7 variants were reportedly recognized by nearly half of the unique spike-specific TCRs. Most participants were white British and females outnumbered males, and the authors suggested that clonal diversity may have been underestimated. Because no day 14 peak-response samples were available, the repertoires could be characterized only after the peak T cell response. The 56-69-year group was small, and its depth increase did not reach significance, likely because of low power. Vaccine-associated CD4 TCRs spanned the whole spike protein, with dominant responses in regions 160-218 and 743-854.

In the case of this clone: It has no known antigen specificity. No much larger clonotype is one base removed from it; base qualities were not supplied.

The TCR sequence derives from an adult who received the AZD1222 COVID-19 vaccine. Recombination connected TRBV28 to TRBJ2-5; the D region possibly corresponds to TRBD1 (5 bases align). The sample in question was peripheral blood, obtained 28 days after the second AZD1222 dose. CDR3 reads: CASSLGAETQYF. The DNA sequence is as follows: TGTGCCAGCAGTTTAGGGGCAGAGACCCAGTACTTC.